This T cell receptor (beta chain) was identified in a study of blood T cell repertoires in COVID-19. Study-level background: Researchers got acute and convalescent COVID-19 samples from the United States, Italy and Spain. PBMCs, B-cell-depleted T cells, or T cells provided the cDNA or gDNA that made up the material.

V shed 11 bases and J shed 8 bases, with 13 bases lying between them. CDR1 is LNHDA and CDR2 is SQIVND in the germline V gene (reference sequence). This CDR3 contains 11 residues. Per the original methods: Amplified reference gene primers provided the basis for estimating nucleated cell counts. Only in-frame clones appear in the TCRdb table, and some are missing; sequencing was by immunoSEQ multiplex PCR. V and J calls plus clone size are reproduced from that table; the DNA served to infer D and trimming. The table lists tens of thousands of clones, approximately 88% of them singletons. The TCR sequence derives from a human donor in a cohort sampled during active COVID-19. This chain joins TRBV19 and TRBJ1-3; no reliable D call. The sample was peripheral blood. CDR3 protein: CAGGNSDTIYF. The DNA of the CDR3 is TGTGCCGGAGGGAACAGTGACACCATATATTTT.